A selection of T cell receptor beta chains follows, all from one sample in a study of spatial heterogeneity in lung cancer. TCRdb independently ran MiXCR on the 5' RACE reads; one entry per CDR3 protein. The sample consists of approximately 9,000 distinct CDR3 sequences, 4.5% of them appearing once. The material sequenced was lung tumor tissue, taken at surgery. Receptors were obtained from a female donor with early-stage non-small cell lung cancer. Each CDR3 is given with its conserved first and last residue. The D gene is left open where the match is weak. Clone size is given for some rows only: seen once, a few or many times, or a class if the clone is expanded.

>TRBV20-1|TRBJ2-1|14|TRBD1|many
TGCAGTGCTAACTCAGGGGGCGCTGGTCATGAGCAGTTCTTC
CSANSGGAGHEQFF
>TRBV4-1|TRBJ1-5|14|-|-
TGCGCCAGCAGCCAAGCCTCTAGCAATCAGCCCCAGCATTTT
CASSQASSNQPQHF
>TRBV27|TRBJ2-5|15|TRBD2|many
TGTGCCAGCAGTTCCGCGCGGGAGGGGGAGGAGACCCAGTACTTC
CASSSAREGEETQYF
>TRBV29-1|TRBJ2-5|14|TRBD1|many
TGCAGCGTTGAAGAGCTGGGACAGGGAGAGACCCAGTACTTC
CSVEELGQGETQYF
>TRBV11-3|TRBJ2-1|14|TRBD2|medium-sized
TGTGCCAGCAAGGGTGGTGCGGGAGGGACTGAGCAGTTCTTC
CASKGGAGGTEQFF
>TRBV7-3|TRBJ2-1|15|TRBD1|-
TGTGAAAGAAGAGTAGCCGGGACAGAAGAAAATGAGAAGTTATTC
CERRVAGTEENEKLF
>TRBV20-1|TRBJ2-7|14|-|many
TGCAGTGCTTACGGGGGGAGGGGGTCCTACGAGCAGTACTTC
CSAYGGRGSYEQYF
>TRBV9|TRBJ2-7|18|TRBD2|medium-sized
TGTGCCAGCAGCGTAGCCCCCCCCACTAGCGGGAGGGCTTACGAGCAGTACTTC
CASSVAPPTSGRAYEQYF
>TRBV11-1|TRBJ1-1|13|-|many
TGTGCCAGCAGTTTTAGAGGGAACACTGAAGCTTTCTTT
CASSFRGNTEAFF
>TRBV6-6|TRBJ2-7|13|-|medium-sized
TGTGCCAGCAGACCCAGGTCGTTTCCCACTACAATCTTC
CASRPRSFPTTIF
>TRBV11-2|TRBJ2-1|15|TRBD2|medium-sized
TGTGCCAGCAGTGGAAGCGGGAGTTCCTACAATGAGCAGTTCTTC
CASSGSGSSYNEQFF
>TRBV20-1|TRBJ1-5|14|-|many
TGCAGTGCTAGAGGTGGGGAGGAGGGTCAGCCCCAGCATTTT
CSARGGEEGQPQHF
>TRBV12-3/TRBV12-4|TRBJ2-3|15|TRBD1|many
TGTGCCAGCAGTTCAGGGGGAATGGGCACAGATACGCAGTATTTT
CASSSGGMGTDTQYF
>TRBV3-1|TRBJ2-6|15|-|medium-sized
TGTGCCAGCAGCCAATCGGACTCTGGGGCCAACGTCCTGACTTTC
CASSQSDSGANVLTF
>TRBV2|TRBJ2-6|13|TRBD1|medium-sized
TGTGCCAGCAGTGGGGACAGTGGACTCCACTTGACTTTC
CASSGDSGLHLTF
>TRBV6-1|TRBJ1-3|14|-|many
TGTGCCAGCAGTGGGCCGAACTCTGGAAACACCATATATTTT
CASSGPNSGNTIYF
>TRBV29-1|TRBJ1-1|11|-|few
TGCAGCGTTGACGATGGCCCTGAAGCTTTCTTT
CSVDDGPEAFF
>TRBV27|TRBJ2-6|17|TRBD2|medium-sized
TGTGCCAGCTCCCTTTGGCAGGGAGGGGCTGGGGCCAACGTCCTGACTTTC
CASSLWQGGAGANVLTF
>TRBV3-1|TRBJ1-2|15|TRBD1|few
TGTGCCAGCAGCCAGAATCCGGGACAGGGTGTTGGCTACACCTTC
CASSQNPGQGVGYTF
>TRBV7-9|TRBJ2-4|16|TRBD2|many
TGTGCCAGCAGCGCCAGTAGCGGGAGGGGAAAAAACATTCAGTACTTC
CASSASSGRGKNIQYF
>TRBV7-2|TRBJ2-5|17|-|many
TGTGCCAGCAGCTTAGCCCTACGACTAGTAGCTGAAGAGACCCAGTACTTC
CASSLALRLVAEETQYF
>TRBV7-9|TRBJ2-5|15|TRBD2|many
TGTGCCAGCAGCTTAGGGCTAGCGGGATCAGAGACCCAGTACTTC
CASSLGLAGSETQYF
>TRBV24-1|TRBJ2-2|13|-|many
TGTGCCACCAGCAGGAGCGCGACCGGGGAGCTGTTTTTT
CATSRSATGELFF
>TRBV28|TRBJ2-6|15|-|many
TGTGCCAGCAGTAACACAGGTTCGGTGGCCAACGTCCTGACTTTC
CASSNTGSVANVLTF
>TRBV5-1|TRBJ2-6|17|-|many
TGCGCCAGCAGCCACCCCAGCGGACTCTCTGGGGCCAACGTCCTGACTTTC
CASSHPSGLSGANVLTF
>TRBV7-2|TRBJ2-6|15|TRBD1|many
TGTGCCAGCAGCCGACAGGGGAGTGGGGCCAACGTCCTGACTTTC
CASSRQGSGANVLTF
>TRBV6-2/TRBV6-3|TRBJ2-7|14|-|medium-sized
TGTGCCAGCCACTTGGCCGAAGCCTCCTACGAGCAGTACTTC
CASHLAEASYEQYF
>TRBV20-1|TRBJ1-5|13|-|medium-sized
TGCAGTGCCACCCCGGGAGGGCACCAGCCCCAGCATTTT
CSATPGGHQPQHF
>TRBV7-9|TRBJ2-5|14|-|medium-sized
TGTGCCAGCAGCTCCCTAGCGCTCCAAGAGACCCAGTACTTC
CASSSLALQETQYF
>TRBV19|TRBJ2-1|17|TRBD2|many
TGTGCCAGTAGTATAGTCCACGGGACTAGCGGGAGCTATGAGCAGTTCTTC
CASSIVHGTSGSYEQFF
>TRBV5-1|TRBJ2-7|14|-|medium-sized
TGCGCCAGCAGCCCTTCACTCGGGAACTACGAGCAGTACTTC
CASSPSLGNYEQYF
>TRBV5-1|TRBJ2-2|15|-|many
TGCGCCAGCAGCTTGGGTAGCGGGAACACCGGGGAGCTGTTTTTT
CASSLGSGNTGELFF
>TRBV2|TRBJ1-4|14|-|few
TGTGCCAGCAAGGGACAATCAACTAATGAAAAACTGTTTTTT
CASKGQSTNEKLFF
>TRBV24-1|TRBJ2-3|15|-|many
TGTGCCACCAGTGATTTCGGGAGTGACACAGATACGCAGTATTTT
CATSDFGSDTDTQYF
>TRBV6-5|TRBJ2-1|14|-|many
TGTGCCAGCCGTCTGAATAGCGGCTACAATGAGCAGTTCTTC
CASRLNSGYNEQFF
>TRBV12-3/TRBV12-4|TRBJ2-7|18|-|many
TGTGCCAGCAGCTCGACTACCCCCGGGCGGGGGCAAAACTACGAGCAGTACTTC
CASSSTTPGRGQNYEQYF
>TRBV2|TRBJ2-1|16|TRBD1|many
TGTGCCAGCAGTGAAAGGGCAGGGGGCGCCTACAATGAGCAGTTCTTC
CASSERAGGAYNEQFF